The entry below describes one T cell receptor beta chain. Its antigen is unknown. This entry is derived from a study of shared clonotypes between healthy human individuals. Study-level points and caveats: Naive subsets typically showed greater estimated richness than memory subsets. The naive CD4 repertoires of a handful of donors were compared, and around 4.9% of clonotypes were shared.

TCRdb keeps only in-frame clones here, not all; method: immunoSEQ multiplex PCR. The sample records approximately 2,200,000 clones, about 92% being singletons. Terminally differentiated effector memory CD45RA+ cells were excluded by CCR7 positive selection of CD45RO-negative cells. This TCR derives from a man in his late teens or twenties in good health. Some clones in this sample may be carry-over from other donors' samples. Sample: naive CD8+ T cells from PBMCs.

This chain's CDR3 is CSVSSPAYEQYF. In DNA form, the CDR3 reads TGCAGCGTTAGTAGCCCGGCCTACGAGCAGTACTTC. The rearrangement links TRBV29-1 to TRBJ2-7, with D hard to call. Trimming shortened V by 5 bases and J by 2 bases, and 10 bases separated the two germline ends. The CDR3 is 12 residues long. Germline V gene sequence: CDR1 SQVTM, CDR2 ANQGSEA.